This T cell receptor beta chain was sequenced during a study of T cell repertoires in cytomegalovirus infection. Across the whole study: Recently identified HLA-C-restricted CMV epitopes were used, and well-studied HLA-B-restricted CMV epitopes were used as well.

This CDR3 has 11 residues. Looked up from germline, CDR1 is MNHNS and CDR2 is SASEGT. V gave up 6 bases and J gave up 7 bases, with 6 bases separating them. TCRdb fed the reads into MiXCR, producing one record per CDR3 protein. The data hold around 900,000 distinct CDR3 sequences, with around a third observed a single time. A word on this clonotype: The target antigen is unknown.

This clonotype originated in a human donor in good health (CMV status not recorded). Some clones in this sample may be carry-over from other donors' samples. Source: cultured CD8+ T cells from PBMCs, taken from culture after CMV antigen stimulation. V and J are TRBV6-1 and TRBJ1-4; D is undetermined. CDR3 residues: CASRLGEKLFF. For the CDR3, the DNA is TGTGCCAGCAGGCTGGGTGAAAAACTGTTTTTT.